This passage covers 15 T cell receptor beta chains from one sample sequenced in a study of T cell responses to AZD1222 COVID-19 vaccine. Libraries were prepared by immunoSEQ multiplex PCR; TCRdb keeps only in-frame clonotypes and omits some of them. The data show more than 95,000 clones, 70% to 90% seen once. Sequencing used peripheral blood, obtained on day 0 of MenACWY control vaccination. The receptors here all came from an adult in good health.

This CDR3 is CASSQDAGLAGTDTQYF. The CDR3 DNA sequence: TGTGCCAGCAGCCAAGATGCCGGACTAGCGGGCACAGATACGCAGTATTTT. V is TRBV3-1 (or the pseudogene TRBV3-2) and J is TRBJ2-3; 10 bases align to TRBD2. Germline loops: CDR1 LGHDT, CDR2 YNNKEL (reference sequence). Germline trimming cut 0 bases from V and 1 base from J; bases unmatched to any gene: 4. The CDR3 has 17 amino acids.

The V and J genes are TRBV5-6 and TRBJ1-2; D uncertain. The CDR3 consists of 13 residues. Per the germline V gene, CDR1 is SGHDT and CDR2 is YYEEEE. Trimming pared 6 bases from V and 4 bases from J, leaving 13 bases between. CDR3 loop: CASKIRNLYGYTF. The CDR3 DNA reads as TGTGCCAGCAAGATCAGGAACCTCTATGGCTACACCTTC.

The chain uses TRBV19 and TRBJ2-1; TRBD2 matches at 8 bases. The length of the CDR3 is 14 residues. Germline V gene data show CDR1 as LNHDA and CDR2 as SQIVND (reference sequence). Losses at the gene ends were 5 bases for V and 6 bases for J; bases not matched to a gene: 6. In DNA form, the CDR3 reads TGTGCCAGTAGTCGGTCACTAGCGGTCAATGAGCAGTTCTTC. It yields the protein CASSRSLAVNEQFF.

The CDR3 is CASSISLNEQFF. The CDR3 nucleotides read TGTGCCAGTAGTATATCCCTCAATGAGCAGTTCTTC. The chain employs TRBV19 and TRBJ2-1; D remains unclear. V dropped 2 bases and J dropped 6 bases, with 5 bases sitting between them. The germline V gene encodes CDR1 LNHDA and CDR2 SQIVND (reference sequence). The CDR3 has 12 amino acids. The whole variable domain, remainder taken from reference TRBV19 and TRBJ2-1, is DGGITQSPKYLFRKEGQNVTLSCEQNLNHDAMYWYRQDPGQGLRLIYYSQIVNDFQKGDIAEGYSVSREKKESFPLTVTSAQKNPTAFYLCASSISLNEQFFGPGTRLTVL.

The chain is built from TRBV11-2 and TRBJ2-5; D is perhaps TRBD2 (7 bases). V was cut by 5 bases and J by 4 bases, with 14 bases left in between. Germline loops: CDR1 SGHAT, CDR2 FQNNGV. This CDR3 contains 14 residues. The CDR3 nucleotides are TGTGCCAGCAGCGGGGGGGCCCTCAGAGAGACCCAGTACTTC. This translates into CASSGGALRETQYF.

This clone is a singleton in its sample. The chain combines TRBV4-3 with TRBJ2-7; D might be TRBD1 (5 bases). This CDR3 has 15 residues. Germline V gene sequence: CDR1 LGHNA, CDR2 YSLEER. V was shortened by 2 bases and J by 2 bases, with 13 bases between the two germline ends. Here the CDR3 reads CASSQFTTGTYEQYF. In DNA form, the CDR3 reads TGCGCCAGCAGCCAATTTACAACAGGAACCTACGAGCAGTACTTC.

The chain employs TRBV19 and TRBJ1-4; no reliable D call. There are 13 residues in the CDR3. Per the germline V gene, CDR1 is LNHDA and CDR2 is SQIVND (reference sequence). V lost 5 bases and J lost 5, with 9 bases in between. CDR3 in amino acids: CASSLRPNEKLFF. Written as DNA, the CDR3 is TGTGCCAGTAGTTTACGGCCAAATGAAAAACTGTTTTTT.

This clone appeared a few times. This sequence joins TRBV27 and TRBJ1-1; no clear D gene. The germline V and J ends were trimmed by 5 bases and 1 base, with 14 bases remaining between them. Germline CDR1 is MNHEY and CDR2 is SMNVEV (reference sequence). This CDR3 is built from 15 residues. The chain's CDR3 is CASSRASTGNTEAFF. CDR3 DNA sequence: TGTGCCAGCAGTAGGGCCTCCACGGGGAACACTGAAGCTTTCTTT.

The rearrangement links TRBV5-1 to TRBJ1-2; the D gene is possibly TRBD1 (6 bases). CDR1 SGHRS and CDR2 YFSETQ come from the germline V gene. This CDR3 is 16 amino acids long. Trimming cost V 2 bases and J 6 bases, with 20 bases left between them. The CDR3 region is CASSLPLPGDSDGYTF. The CDR3 DNA is TGCGCCAGCAGCTTACCACTCCCAGGGGATTCTGATGGCTACACCTTC. Looking up the rest from reference TRBV5-1 and TRBJ1-2 gives the full variable domain: KAGVTQTPRYLIKTRGQQVTLSCSPISGHRSVSWYQQTPGQGLQFLFEYFSETQRNKGNFPGRFSGRQFSNSRSEMNVSTLELGDSALYLCASSLPLPGDSDGYTFGSGTRLTVV.

The gene calls are TRBV5-8 and TRBJ2-7, with D tentatively TRBD1 (6 bases). Trimming left V 0 bases short and J 2 bases short, with 12 bases between. Germline CDR1 reads SGHTS; CDR2 reads YDEGEE. The CDR3 spans 15 residues. The DNA of the CDR3 is TGTGCCAGCAGCTTGGGTGGGACACCGGCCTACGAGCAGTACTTC. This translates into CASSLGGTPAYEQYF.

The J gene is TRBJ2-1, the V gene TRBV3-1 (or the pseudogene TRBV3-2); D possibly corresponds to TRBD1 (5 bases). Germline loops: CDR1 LGHDT, CDR2 YNNKEL (reference sequence). Trimming pared 3 bases from V and 7 bases from J, leaving 16 bases between. The CDR3 spans 15 residues. The CDR3 DNA follows: TGTGCCAGCAGCCACTTCCCCAGGGAACGGAATGAGCAGTTCTTC. Amino acid sequence: CASSHFPRERNEQFF.

The chain is built from TRBV5-4 and TRBJ2-5; TRBD2 matches at 9 bases. The CDR3 consists of 15 residues. J was trimmed by 2 bases and V by 4 bases; bases with no gene match: 6. CDR1 SGHNT and CDR2 YYREEE come from the germline V gene (reference sequence). CDR3 bases: TGTGCCAGCAGCCCCGCGGGGGGGCAACAAGAGACCCAGTACTTC. Its translation: CASSPAGGQQETQYF.

The rearrangement links TRBV5-6 to TRBJ1-2; possibly TRBD1 for D (6 bases). CDR1 SGHDT and CDR2 YYEEEE come from the germline V gene. The V end was cut by 4 bases, the J end by 3 bases, with 19 bases between. The CDR3 length is 16 residues. The CDR3 here is CASSQGGTNFYYGYTF. CDR3 coding DNA: TGTGCCAGCAGCCAAGGGGGGACGAACTTTTACTATGGCTACACCTTC.

V is TRBV4-1 and J is TRBJ2-7, with no clear D. V lost 0 bases to trimming and J lost 2 bases, with 8 bases between them. The CDR3 has 14 amino acids. CDR1 and CDR2 from the germline V gene are MGHRA and YSYEKL. The DNA for the CDR3 is TGCGCCAGCAGCCAAGACAGCTCGGCCTACGAGCAGTACTTC. It yields the protein CASSQDSSAYEQYF.

This sequence joins TRBV19 and TRBJ1-6, with 8 nucleotides matching TRBD1. The germline CDR1 and CDR2 sequences are LNHDA and SQIVND (reference sequence). V was clipped by 10 bases and J by 0 bases; unmatched bases: 5. This CDR3 is built from 15 residues. In nucleotides, the CDR3 is TGTGCCACCAGGGGGCTGAGCTCCTATAATTCACCCCTCCACTTT. It codes for CATRGLSSYNSPLHF.